This TCR beta chain originates from a study of T cells in Graves' hyperthyroidism and ophthalmopathy. V was cut by 0 bases and J by 2 bases, with 11 bases left in between. Germline CDR1 is MNHEY and CDR2 is SVGAGI. The CDR3 length is 15 residues. A remark on this clonotype: Its matching antigen is unknown.

Active moderate-to-severe ophthalmopathy, Clinical Activity Score at least 3, NOSPECS at least 4, under 3 months' duration. Diagnosing involved the use of clinical symptoms, serum thyroxine and TRAb, thyroid ultrasound and orbital computed tomography. A roughly 9.3 ml volume of fresh peripheral blood provided the PBMCs. Study-wide points: Model output signaled ophthalmopathy a median approximately 6.2 months ahead of onset.

There were TCR beta CDR3 regions amplified from RNA transcripts. The TCR CDR3 first-round RT-PCR relied on the HTBI primer set. TCRdb redid the calling of the multiplex PCR reads with MiXCR, one entry per CDR3 protein. The sample holds a few hundred thousand distinct CDR3 sequences, roughly 20% seen once. The rearrangement uses TRBV6-5 and TRBJ2-7, with D hard to call. Sequenced: blood. This TCR was sampled from a woman aged 40 to 55 with Graves' ophthalmopathy. This chain's CDR3 is CASSYSPAIAYEQYF. CDR3 coding DNA: TGTGCCAGCAGTTACTCCCCAGCGATTGCCTACGAGCAGTACTTC.